This TCR beta chain is drawn from a study of T cell changes during pregnancy in multiple sclerosis. The method was immunoSEQ multiplex PCR; TCRdb's version includes in-frame clones alone and lacks a portion of them. The sample carries roughly 20,000 clones, over 80% recorded once. In this sample, this clone turned up a few times. CDR1 and CDR2 from the germline V gene are MRHNA and SNTAGT. Trimming removed 0 bases from V and 9 bases from J, with 15 bases in between. The CDR3 totals 15 residues. The clonotype originates from a female donor in good health, enrolled as a control in a pregnancy study. Sequencing used CD8+ T cells from peripheral blood mononuclear cells, obtained in the third trimester of pregnancy. The chain uses TRBV6-4 and TRBJ2-4; D is perhaps TRBD1 (7 bases). CDR3 loop: CASSDSSGGSGIQYF. DNA for the CDR3: TGTGCCAGCAGTGACTCTTCAGGGGGGAGTGGCATTCAGTACTTC.